The 7 T cell receptor beta chains in this list originate from one sample, sequenced in a study of blood T cell repertoires in COVID-19. Clones were sequenced by immunoSEQ multiplex PCR, and TCRdb holds only the in-frame ones, with some missing. The profile shows 70,000 or so clones, around 79% of them singletons. Material for sequencing was peripheral blood. Every receptor here comes from a woman in her sixties or seventies with acute or convalescent COVID-19.

A few counts support this clone. The CDR3 protein is CASSWGTLETQYF. CDR3 DNA: TGTGCCAGTAGTTGGGGCACGTTGGAGACCCAGTACTTC. The genes are TRBV19 and TRBJ2-5; the D gene is possibly TRBD1 (5 bases). The CDR3 spans 13 residues. Per germline, CDR1 LNHDA and CDR2 SQIVND (reference sequence). V shed 5 bases and J shed 5 bases, with 12 bases lying between them. Supplemented by reference TRBV19 and TRBJ2-5, the full variable domain reads DGGITQSPKYLFRKEGQNVTLSCEQNLNHDAMYWYRQDPGQGLRLIYYSQIVNDFQKGDIAEGYSVSREKKESFPLTVTSAQKNPTAFYLCASSWGTLETQYFGPGTRLLVL.

The chain is built from TRBV12-5 and TRBJ2-1; 7 positions match TRBD1. Germline V CDR1 and CDR2: LGHNT, FRNRAP. There are 13 residues in the CDR3. Unmatched junction bases numbered 3, after V lost 4 bases and J lost 6 bases. The CDR3 is CASGYRGRNEQFF. CDR3 bases: TGTGCTAGTGGTTACAGGGGCCGCAATGAGCAGTTCTTC.

The chain combines TRBV12-3 or TRBV12-4 with TRBJ1-1; TRBD1 matches at 8 bases. The CDR3 runs 13 residues. The trim removed 7 bases at V and 11 bases at J, leaving 12 bases unmatched. The CDR3: CASTKSNRGSAFF. CDR3 sequence (DNA): TGTGCCAGCACCAAATCGAACAGGGGGTCGGCTTTCTTT.

This chain joins TRBV5-4 and TRBJ2-1, with 8 bases aligning to TRBD2. The J segment lost 7 bases and the V segment lost 1 base, leaving 4 bases of the junction unmatched. The germline gives CDR1 SGHNT, CDR2 YYREEE (reference sequence). CDR3 size: 14 residues. CDR3 sequence: CASSLRLANNEQFF. DNA of the CDR3: TGTGCCAGCAGCTTGAGACTAGCGAATAATGAGCAGTTCTTC.

V and J are TRBV5-1 and TRBJ2-6, with D uncertain. Deletions cut 1 base from V and 0 bases from J, with 11 bases between. The CDR3 extends over 17 amino acids. Germline CDR1 SGHRS, CDR2 YFSETQ. Here the CDR3 reads CASSLTTEISGANVLTF. The CDR3 DNA sequence: TGCGCCAGCAGCTTGACTACGGAGATCTCTGGGGCCAACGTCCTGACTTTC. Full variable domain (rest looked up from reference TRBV5-1 and TRBJ2-6): KAGVTQTPRYLIKTRGQQVTLSCSPISGHRSVSWYQQTPGQGLQFLFEYFSETQRNKGNFPGRFSGRQFSNSRSEMNVSTLELGDSALYLCASSLTTEISGANVLTFGAGSRLTVL.

In this sample, this clone turned up once. The chain joins TRBV7-2 to TRBJ2-1, with D possibly being TRBD2 (6 bases). Trimming cost V 6 bases and J 0 bases, with 24 bases left between them. Germline V gives CDR1 SGHTA, CDR2 FQGNSA. CDR3 length: 19 amino acids. The CDR3 loop reads CASSTIGTSSSSSYNEQFF. Written as DNA, the CDR3 is TGTGCCAGCAGTACTATCGGGACTTCATCTTCGTCCTCCTACAATGAGCAGTTCTTC.

The chain couples TRBV9 to TRBJ2-7, with 10 nucleotides matching TRBD1. The CDR3 runs to 15 residues. The V and J ends lost 4 bases and 0 bases, in that order; junction bases with no gene match: 4. CDR1 SGDLS and CDR2 YYNGEE come from the germline V gene. This CDR3 reads CASSPRDRGSYEQYF. CDR3 DNA sequence: TGTGCCAGCAGCCCGCGGGACAGGGGCTCCTACGAGCAGTACTTC.